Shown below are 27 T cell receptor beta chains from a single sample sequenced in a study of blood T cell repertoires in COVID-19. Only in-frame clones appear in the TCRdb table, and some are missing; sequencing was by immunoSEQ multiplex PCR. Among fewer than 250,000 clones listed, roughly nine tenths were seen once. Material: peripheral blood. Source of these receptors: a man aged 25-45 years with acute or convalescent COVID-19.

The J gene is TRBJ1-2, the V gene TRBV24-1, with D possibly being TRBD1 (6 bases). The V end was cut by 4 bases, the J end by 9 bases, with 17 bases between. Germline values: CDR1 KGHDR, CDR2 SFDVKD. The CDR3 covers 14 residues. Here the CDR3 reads CATSDPGTPNRYTF. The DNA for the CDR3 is TGTGCCACCAGTGACCCCGGGACACCCAATCGCTACACCTTC.

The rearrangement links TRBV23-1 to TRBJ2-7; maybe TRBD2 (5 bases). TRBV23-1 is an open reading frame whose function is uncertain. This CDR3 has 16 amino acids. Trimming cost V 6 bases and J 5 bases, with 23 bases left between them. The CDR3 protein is CASRLEARESVHEQYF. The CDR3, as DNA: TGCGCCAGCAGACTAGAAGCAAGGGAGTCGGTCCACGAGCAGTACTTC.

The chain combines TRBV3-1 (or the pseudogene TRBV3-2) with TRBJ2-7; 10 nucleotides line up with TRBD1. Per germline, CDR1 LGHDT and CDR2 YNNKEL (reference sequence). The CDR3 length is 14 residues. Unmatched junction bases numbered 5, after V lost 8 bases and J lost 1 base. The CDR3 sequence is CASLRTGGSYEQYF. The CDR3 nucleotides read TGTGCCAGCCTTCGGACAGGGGGATCCTACGAGCAGTACTTC.

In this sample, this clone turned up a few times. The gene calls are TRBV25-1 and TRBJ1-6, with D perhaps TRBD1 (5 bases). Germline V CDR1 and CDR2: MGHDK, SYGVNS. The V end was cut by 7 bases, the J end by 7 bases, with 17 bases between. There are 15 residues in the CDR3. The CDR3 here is CASTQGGWGNSPLHF. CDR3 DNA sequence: TGTGCCAGCACTCAAGGAGGGTGGGGCAATTCACCCCTCCACTTT.

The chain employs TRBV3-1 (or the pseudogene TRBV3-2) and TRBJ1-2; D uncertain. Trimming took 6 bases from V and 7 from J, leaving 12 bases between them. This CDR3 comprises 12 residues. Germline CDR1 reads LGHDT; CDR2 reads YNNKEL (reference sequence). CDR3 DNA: TGTGCCAGCAGGCCGGTAGGAGGTGGCTACACCTTC. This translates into CASRPVGGGYTF.

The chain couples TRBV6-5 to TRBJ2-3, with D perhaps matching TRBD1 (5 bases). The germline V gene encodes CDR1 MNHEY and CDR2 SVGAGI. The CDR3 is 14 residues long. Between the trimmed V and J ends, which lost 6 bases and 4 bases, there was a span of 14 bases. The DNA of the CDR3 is TGTGCCAGCAGCCGTGACCCAGGGCCAGATACGCAGTATTTT. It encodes CASSRDPGPDTQYF.

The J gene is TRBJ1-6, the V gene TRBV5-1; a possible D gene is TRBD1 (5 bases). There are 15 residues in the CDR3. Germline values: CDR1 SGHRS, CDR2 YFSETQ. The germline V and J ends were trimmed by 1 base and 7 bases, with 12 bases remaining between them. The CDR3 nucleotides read TGCGCCAGCAGCTTGTCCGGGGGTAGCAATTCACCCCTCCACTTT. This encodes CASSLSGGSNSPLHF.

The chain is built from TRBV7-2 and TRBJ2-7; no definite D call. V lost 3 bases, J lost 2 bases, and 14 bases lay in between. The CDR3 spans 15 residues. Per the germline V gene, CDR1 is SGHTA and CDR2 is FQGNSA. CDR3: CASSLTGFLPYEQYF. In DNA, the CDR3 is TGTGCCAGCAGCTTGACCGGGTTTCTTCCCTACGAGCAGTACTTC.

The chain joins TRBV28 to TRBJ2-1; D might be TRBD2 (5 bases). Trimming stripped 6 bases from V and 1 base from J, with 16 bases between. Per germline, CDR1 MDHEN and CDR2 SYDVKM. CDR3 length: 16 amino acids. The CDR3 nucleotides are TGTGCCAGCAGCTTAGCAGGTAGCGTATCCTACAATGAGCAGTTCTTC. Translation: CASSLAGSVSYNEQFF. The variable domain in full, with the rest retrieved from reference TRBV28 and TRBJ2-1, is DVKVTQSSRYLVKRTGEKVFLECVQDMDHENMFWYRQDPGLGLRLIYFSYDVKMKEKGDIPEGYSVSREKKERFSLILESASTNQTSMYLCASSLAGSVSYNEQFFGPGTRLTVL.

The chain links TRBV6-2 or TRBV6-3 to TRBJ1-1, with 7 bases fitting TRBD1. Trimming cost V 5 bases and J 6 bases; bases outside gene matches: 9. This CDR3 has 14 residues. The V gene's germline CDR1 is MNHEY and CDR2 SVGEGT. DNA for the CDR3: TGTGCCAGCAGTCTAAATACAGGGGCGTCTGAAGCTTTCTTT. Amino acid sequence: CASSLNTGASEAFF.

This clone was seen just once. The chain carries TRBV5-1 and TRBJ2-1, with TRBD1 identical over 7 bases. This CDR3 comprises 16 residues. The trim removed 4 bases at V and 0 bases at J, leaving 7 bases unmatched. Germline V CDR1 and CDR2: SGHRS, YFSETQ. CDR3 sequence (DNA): TGCGCCAGCAGCGTATACAGGGGTAGCTCCTACAATGAGCAGTTCTTC. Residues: CASSVYRGSSYNEQFF.

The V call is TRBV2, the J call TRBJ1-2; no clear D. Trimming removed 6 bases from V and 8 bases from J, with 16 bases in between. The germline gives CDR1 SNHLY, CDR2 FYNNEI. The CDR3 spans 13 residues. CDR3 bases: TGTGCCAGCAGGATGGACTCGAGGGAGGGCTACACCTTC. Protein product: CASRMDSREGYTF.

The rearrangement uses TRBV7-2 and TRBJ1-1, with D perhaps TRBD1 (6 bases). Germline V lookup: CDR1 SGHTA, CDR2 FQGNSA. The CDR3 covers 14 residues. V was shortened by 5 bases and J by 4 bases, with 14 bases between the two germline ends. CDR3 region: CASSLGQPGTEAFF. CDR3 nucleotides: TGTGCCAGCAGCCTAGGACAGCCGGGCACTGAAGCTTTCTTT.

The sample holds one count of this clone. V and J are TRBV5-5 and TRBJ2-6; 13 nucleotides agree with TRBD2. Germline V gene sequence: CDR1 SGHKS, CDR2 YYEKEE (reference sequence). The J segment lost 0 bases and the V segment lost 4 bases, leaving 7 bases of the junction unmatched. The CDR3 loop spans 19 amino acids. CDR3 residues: CASSTFGTSGTSGANVLTF. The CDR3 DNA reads TGTGCCAGCAGCACTTTCGGGACTAGCGGGACCTCTGGGGCCAACGTCCTGACTTTC.

CDR3 sequence: CASSRRILAGSYNEQFF. CDR3 in DNA: TGTGCCAGCAGCCGTCGAATTCTAGCGGGTTCGTACAATGAGCAGTTCTTC. The chain uses TRBV2 and TRBJ2-1, with TRBD2 identical over 8 bases. J gave up 4 bases and V 6 bases, and 14 bases lay outside the gene matches. The CDR3 totals 17 residues. Germline V gene sequence: CDR1 SNHLY, CDR2 FYNNEI.

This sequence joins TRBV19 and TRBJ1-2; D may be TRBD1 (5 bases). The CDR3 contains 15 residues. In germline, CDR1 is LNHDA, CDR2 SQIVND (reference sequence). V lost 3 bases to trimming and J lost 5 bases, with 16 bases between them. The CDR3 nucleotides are TGTGCCAGTAGTATGAAACTAACAGGCGCTTATGGCTACACCTTC. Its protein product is CASSMKLTGAYGYTF.

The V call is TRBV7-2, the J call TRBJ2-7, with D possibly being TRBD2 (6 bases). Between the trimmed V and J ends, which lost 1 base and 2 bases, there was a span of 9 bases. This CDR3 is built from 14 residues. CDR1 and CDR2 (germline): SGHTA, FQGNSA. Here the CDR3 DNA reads TGTGCCAGCAGCTTAGGAGCGGGTCCCTACGAGCAGTACTTC. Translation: CASSLGAGPYEQYF.

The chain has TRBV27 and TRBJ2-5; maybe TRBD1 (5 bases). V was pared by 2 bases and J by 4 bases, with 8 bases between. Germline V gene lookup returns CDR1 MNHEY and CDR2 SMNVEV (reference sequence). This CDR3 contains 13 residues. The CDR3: CASSLNQGETQYF. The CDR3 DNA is TGTGCCAGCAGTTTAAATCAGGGAGAGACCCAGTACTTC.

CDR3 DNA: TGTGCAAGTCGCTTAGGGAGGGGACAGTATAGCAATCAGCCCCAGCATTTT. It translates to CASRLGRGQYSNQPQHF. The V call is TRBV12-2, the J call TRBJ1-5; TRBD1 is taken as the D call from the table, unchecked against the DNA. TRBV12-2 is described as a pseudogene. CDR3 size: 17 residues.

The CDR3 spells CSVAGGSTDTQYF. The CDR3 nucleotides read TGCAGCGTAGCGGGGGGAAGCACAGATACGCAGTATTTT. The gene calls are TRBV29-1 and TRBJ2-3; 9 bases fit TRBD2. CDR3 length equals 13 residues. With 6 bases clipped from V and 0 bases from J, the junction kept 1 base outside the gene matches. The germline gives CDR1 SQVTM, CDR2 ANQGSEA.

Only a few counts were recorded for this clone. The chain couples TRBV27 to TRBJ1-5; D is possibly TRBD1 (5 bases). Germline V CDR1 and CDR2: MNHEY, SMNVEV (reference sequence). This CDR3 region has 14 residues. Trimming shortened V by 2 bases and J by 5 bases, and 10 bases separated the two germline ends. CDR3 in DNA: TGTGCCAGCAGTTTAGGGGGGAGGTATCAGCCCCAGCATTTT. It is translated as CASSLGGRYQPQHF.

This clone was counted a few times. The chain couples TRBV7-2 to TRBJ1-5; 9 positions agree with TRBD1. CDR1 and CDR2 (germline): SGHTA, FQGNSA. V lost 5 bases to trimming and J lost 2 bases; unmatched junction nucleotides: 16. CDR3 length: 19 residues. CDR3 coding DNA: TGTGCCAGCAGCCCGGCCCAGGTCTACAGGGGGCGCGGCAATCAGCCCCAGCATTTT. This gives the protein CASSPAQVYRGRGNQPQHF.

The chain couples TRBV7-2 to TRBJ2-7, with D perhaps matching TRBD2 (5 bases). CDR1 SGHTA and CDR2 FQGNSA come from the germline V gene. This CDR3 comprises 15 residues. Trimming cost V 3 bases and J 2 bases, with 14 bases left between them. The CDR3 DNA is TGTGCCAGCAGCTTCCGTGCTTCGGGAACCTACGAGCAGTACTTC. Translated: CASSFRASGTYEQYF.

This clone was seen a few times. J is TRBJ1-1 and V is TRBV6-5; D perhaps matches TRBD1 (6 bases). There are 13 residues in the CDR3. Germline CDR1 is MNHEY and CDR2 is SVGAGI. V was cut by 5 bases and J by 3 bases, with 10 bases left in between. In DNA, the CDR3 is TGTGCCAGCAGTACGCACAGGGACACTGAAGCTTTCTTT. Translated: CASSTHRDTEAFF.

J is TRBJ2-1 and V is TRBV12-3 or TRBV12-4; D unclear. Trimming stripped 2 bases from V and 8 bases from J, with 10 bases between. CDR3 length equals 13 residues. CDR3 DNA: TGTGCCAGCAGTTTATTCCCGAGCGATGAGCAGTTCTTC. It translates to CASSLFPSDEQFF.

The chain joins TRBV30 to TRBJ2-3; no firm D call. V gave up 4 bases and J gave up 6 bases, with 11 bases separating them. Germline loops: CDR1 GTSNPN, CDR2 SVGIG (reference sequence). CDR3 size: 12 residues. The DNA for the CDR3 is TGTGCCTGGAATCAGCGAAGTGATACGCAGTATTTT. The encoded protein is CAWNQRSDTQYF.

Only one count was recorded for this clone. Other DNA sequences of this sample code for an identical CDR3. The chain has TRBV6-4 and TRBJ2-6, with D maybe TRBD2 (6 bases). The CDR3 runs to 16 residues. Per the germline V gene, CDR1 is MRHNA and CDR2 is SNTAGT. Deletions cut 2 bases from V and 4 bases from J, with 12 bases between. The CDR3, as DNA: TGTGCCAGCAGTGACGGGAGCGGGTCGGGGGCCAACGTCCTGACTTTC. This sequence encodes CASSDGSGSGANVLTF.